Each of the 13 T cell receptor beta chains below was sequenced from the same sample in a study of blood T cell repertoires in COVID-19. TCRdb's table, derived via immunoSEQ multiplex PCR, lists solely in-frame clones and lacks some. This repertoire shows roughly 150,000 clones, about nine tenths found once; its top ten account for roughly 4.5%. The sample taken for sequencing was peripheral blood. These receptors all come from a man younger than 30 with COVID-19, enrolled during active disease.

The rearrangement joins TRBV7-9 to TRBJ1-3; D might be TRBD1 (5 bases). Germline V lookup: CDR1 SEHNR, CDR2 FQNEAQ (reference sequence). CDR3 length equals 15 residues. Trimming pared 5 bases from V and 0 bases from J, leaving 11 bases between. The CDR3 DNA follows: TGTGCCAGCAGCCCTAAGGGGCCCTCTGGAAACACCATATATTTT. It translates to CASSPKGPSGNTIYF.

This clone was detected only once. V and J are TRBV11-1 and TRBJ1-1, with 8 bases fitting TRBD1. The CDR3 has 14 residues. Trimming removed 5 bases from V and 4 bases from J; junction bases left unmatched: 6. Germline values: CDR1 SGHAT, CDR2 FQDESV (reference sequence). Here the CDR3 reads CASSRGQGGTEAFF. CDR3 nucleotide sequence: TGTGCCAGCAGCAGAGGACAGGGCGGCACTGAAGCTTTCTTT.

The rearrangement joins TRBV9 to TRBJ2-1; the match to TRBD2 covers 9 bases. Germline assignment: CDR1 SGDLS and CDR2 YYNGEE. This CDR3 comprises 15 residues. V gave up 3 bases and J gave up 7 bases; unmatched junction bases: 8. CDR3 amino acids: CASSASGTTVNEQFF. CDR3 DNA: TGTGCCAGCAGCGCTAGCGGGACTACGGTAAATGAGCAGTTCTTC.

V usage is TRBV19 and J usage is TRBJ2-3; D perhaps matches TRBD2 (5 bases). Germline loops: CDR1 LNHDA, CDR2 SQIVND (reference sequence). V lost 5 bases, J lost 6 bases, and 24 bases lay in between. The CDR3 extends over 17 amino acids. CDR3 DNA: TGTGCCAGTAGTGTCCAAGCGGTCCGATGGGGTTTTGATACGCAGTATTTT. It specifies CASSVQAVRWGFDTQYF.

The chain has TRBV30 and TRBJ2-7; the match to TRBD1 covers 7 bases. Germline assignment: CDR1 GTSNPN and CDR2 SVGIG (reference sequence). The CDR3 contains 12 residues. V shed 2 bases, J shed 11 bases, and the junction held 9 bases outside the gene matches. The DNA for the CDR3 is TGTGCCTGGAGTTTCCGACAGGGCCAAGAGTACTTC. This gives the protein CAWSFRQGQEYF.

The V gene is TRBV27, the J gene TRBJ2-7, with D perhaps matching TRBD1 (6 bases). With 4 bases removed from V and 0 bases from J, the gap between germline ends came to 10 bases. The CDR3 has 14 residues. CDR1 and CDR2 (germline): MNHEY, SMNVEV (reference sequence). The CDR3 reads CASSSRQVSYEQYF. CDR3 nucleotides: TGTGCCAGCAGTTCGCGACAGGTCTCCTACGAGCAGTACTTC.

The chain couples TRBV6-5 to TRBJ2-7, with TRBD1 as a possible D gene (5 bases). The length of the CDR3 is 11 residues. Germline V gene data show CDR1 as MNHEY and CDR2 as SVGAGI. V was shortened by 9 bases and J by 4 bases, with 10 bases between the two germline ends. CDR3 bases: TGTGCCAGTCTTCAGGGATACGAGCAGTACTTC. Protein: CASLQGYEQYF.

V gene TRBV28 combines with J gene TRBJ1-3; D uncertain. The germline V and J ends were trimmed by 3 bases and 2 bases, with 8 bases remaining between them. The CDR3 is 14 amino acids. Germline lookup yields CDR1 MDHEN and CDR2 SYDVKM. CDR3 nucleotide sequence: TGTGCCAGCAGTTTGGAGATCGCTGGAAACACCATATATTTT. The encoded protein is CASSLEIAGNTIYF.

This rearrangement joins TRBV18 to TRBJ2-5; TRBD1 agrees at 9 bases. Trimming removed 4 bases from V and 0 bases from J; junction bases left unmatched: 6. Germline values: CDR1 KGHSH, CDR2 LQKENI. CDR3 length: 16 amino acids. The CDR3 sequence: CASSHPTGGYQETQYF. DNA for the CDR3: TGTGCCAGCTCACACCCGACAGGGGGGTACCAAGAGACCCAGTACTTC.

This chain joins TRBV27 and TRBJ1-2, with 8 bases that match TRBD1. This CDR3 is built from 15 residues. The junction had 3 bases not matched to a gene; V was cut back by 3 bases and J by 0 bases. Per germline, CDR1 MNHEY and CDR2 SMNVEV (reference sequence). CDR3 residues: CASSLDRASNYGYTF. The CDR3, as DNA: TGTGCCAGCAGTTTGGACAGGGCATCTAACTATGGCTACACCTTC.

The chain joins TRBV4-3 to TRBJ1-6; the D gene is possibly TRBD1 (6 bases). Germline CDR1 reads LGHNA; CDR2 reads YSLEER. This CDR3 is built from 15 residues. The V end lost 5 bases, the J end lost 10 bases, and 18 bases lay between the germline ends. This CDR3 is CASSTAGGQGSPLHF. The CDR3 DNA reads TGCGCCAGCAGCACCGCGGGGGGGCAAGGATCACCCCTCCACTTT.

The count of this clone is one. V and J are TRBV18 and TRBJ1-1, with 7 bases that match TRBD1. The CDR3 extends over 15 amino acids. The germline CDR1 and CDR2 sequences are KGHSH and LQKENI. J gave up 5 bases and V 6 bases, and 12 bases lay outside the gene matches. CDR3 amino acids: CASSLTGDKLTEAFF. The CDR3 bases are TGTGCCAGCTCTCTCACAGGGGACAAATTAACTGAAGCTTTCTTT.

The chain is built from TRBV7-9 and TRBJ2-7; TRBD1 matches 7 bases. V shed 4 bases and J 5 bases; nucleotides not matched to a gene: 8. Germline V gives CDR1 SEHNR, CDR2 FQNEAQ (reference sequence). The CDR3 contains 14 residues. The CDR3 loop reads CASSSLTGPNEQYF. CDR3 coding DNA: TGTGCCAGCAGCTCGCTGACAGGGCCCAACGAGCAGTACTTC.